This TCR beta chain was identified during a study of vaccination effects on CD4 cells after COVID-19. V was clipped by 1 base and J by 4 bases, with 9 bases between them. The CDR3 has 14 residues. The germline gives CDR1 SGHNT, CDR2 YENEEA. After expansion with viral peptide pools in the ViraFEST assay, antigen-specific CD4+ T cells were sequenced. Investigators separated out CD4+ T cells once 9 to 11 days of culture had passed. SARS-CoV-2 infection was confirmed by PCR in the person between March and December 2020. Researchers swapped half the medium for IL-2 medium on both days 3 and 7. The method was immunoSEQ multiplex PCR; TCRdb's version includes in-frame clones alone and lacks a portion of them. The sample includes roughly 25,000 clones, about four fifths of them seen just once. In the case of this clone: The target antigen is unknown.

Source: CD4+ T cells from PBMCs cultured with HCoV-NL63 spike peptides, taken before COVID-19 vaccination. V gene TRBV11-3 combines with J gene TRBJ2-3, with D perhaps matching TRBD1 or TRBD2 (5 bases each). The sequence was obtained from a human donor who had a prior SARS-CoV-2 infection. CDR3 nucleotide sequence: TGTGCCAGCAGCTTAGGCCGAGGGGCAGATACGCAGTATTTT. It specifies CASSLGRGADTQYF.